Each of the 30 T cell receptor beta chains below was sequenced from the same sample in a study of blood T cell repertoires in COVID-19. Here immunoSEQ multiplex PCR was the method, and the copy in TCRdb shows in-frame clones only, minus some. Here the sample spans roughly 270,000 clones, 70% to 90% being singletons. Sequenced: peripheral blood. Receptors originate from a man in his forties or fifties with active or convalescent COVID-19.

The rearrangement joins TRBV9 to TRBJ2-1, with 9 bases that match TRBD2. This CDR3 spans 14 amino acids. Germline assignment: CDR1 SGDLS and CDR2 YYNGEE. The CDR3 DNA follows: TGTCCCTTAAGGTCGCGGGAGGGCAAGGATGAGCAGTTCTTC. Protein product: CPLRSREGKDEQFF. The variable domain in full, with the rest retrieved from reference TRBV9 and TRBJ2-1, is DSGVTQTPKHLITATGQRVTLRCSPRSGDLSVYWYQQSLDQGLQFLIQYYNGEERAKGNILERFSAQQFPDLHSELNLSSLELGDSALYFCPLRSREGKDEQFFGPGTRLTVL.

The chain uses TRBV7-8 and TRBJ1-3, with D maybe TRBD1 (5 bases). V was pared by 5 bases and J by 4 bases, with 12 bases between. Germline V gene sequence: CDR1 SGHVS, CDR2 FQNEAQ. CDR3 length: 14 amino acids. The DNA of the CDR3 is TGTGCCAGCAGCCCAAGGCAGGGCGGAAACACCATATATTTT. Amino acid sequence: CASSPRQGGNTIYF.

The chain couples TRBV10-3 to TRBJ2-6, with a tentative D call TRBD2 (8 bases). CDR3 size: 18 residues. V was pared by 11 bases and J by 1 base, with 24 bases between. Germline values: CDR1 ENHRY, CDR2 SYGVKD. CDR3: CAVREGAQGVSGANVLTF. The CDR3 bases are TGTGCCGTCCGGGAGGGAGCGCAGGGGGTATCTGGGGCCAACGTCCTGACTTTC.

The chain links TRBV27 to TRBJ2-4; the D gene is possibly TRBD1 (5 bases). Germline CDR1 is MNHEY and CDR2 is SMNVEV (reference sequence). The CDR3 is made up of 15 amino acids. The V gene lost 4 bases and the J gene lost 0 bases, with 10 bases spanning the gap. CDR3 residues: CASSSVQVAKNIQYF. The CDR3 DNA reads TGTGCCAGCAGTTCCGTACAGGTAGCCAAAAACATTCAGTACTTC.

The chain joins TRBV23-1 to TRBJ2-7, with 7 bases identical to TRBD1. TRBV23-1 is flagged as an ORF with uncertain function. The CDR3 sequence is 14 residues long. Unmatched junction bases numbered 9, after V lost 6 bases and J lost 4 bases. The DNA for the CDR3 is TGCGCCAGCAGCCAAGACAGGGAGCGGTACGAGCAGTACTTC. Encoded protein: CASSQDRERYEQYF.

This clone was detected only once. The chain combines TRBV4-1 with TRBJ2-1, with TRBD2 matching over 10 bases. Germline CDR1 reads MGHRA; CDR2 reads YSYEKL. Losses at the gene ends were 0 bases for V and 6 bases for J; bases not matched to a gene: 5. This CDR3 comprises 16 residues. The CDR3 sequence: CASSQDEREGPNEQFF. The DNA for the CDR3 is TGCGCCAGCAGCCAAGACGAGCGGGAGGGCCCCAATGAGCAGTTCTTC.

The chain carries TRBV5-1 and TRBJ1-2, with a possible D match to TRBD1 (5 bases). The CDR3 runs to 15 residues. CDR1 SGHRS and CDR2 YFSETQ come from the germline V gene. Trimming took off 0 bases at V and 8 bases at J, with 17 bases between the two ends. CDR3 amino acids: CASSLGVGGVKGYTF. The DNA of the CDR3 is TGCGCCAGCAGCTTGGGGGTCGGGGGAGTTAAGGGCTACACCTTC.

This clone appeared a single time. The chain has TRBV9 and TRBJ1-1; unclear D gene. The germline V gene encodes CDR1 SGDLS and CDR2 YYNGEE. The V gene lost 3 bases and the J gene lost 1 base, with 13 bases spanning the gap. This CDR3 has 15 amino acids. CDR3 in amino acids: CASSAVSGRNTEAFF. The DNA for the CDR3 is TGTGCCAGCAGCGCGGTTTCGGGGAGGAACACTGAAGCTTTCTTT.

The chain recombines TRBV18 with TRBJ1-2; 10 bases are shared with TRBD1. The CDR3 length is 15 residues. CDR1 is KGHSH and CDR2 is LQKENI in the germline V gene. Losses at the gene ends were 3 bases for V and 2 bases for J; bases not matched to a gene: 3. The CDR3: CASSPTGGKNYGYTF. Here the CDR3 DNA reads TGTGCCAGCTCACCGACAGGGGGCAAGAACTATGGCTACACCTTC.

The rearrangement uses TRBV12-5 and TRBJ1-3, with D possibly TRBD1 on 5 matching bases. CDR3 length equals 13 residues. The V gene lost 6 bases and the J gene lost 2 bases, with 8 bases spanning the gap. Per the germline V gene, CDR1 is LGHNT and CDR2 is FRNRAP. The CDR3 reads CASGRGAGNTIYF. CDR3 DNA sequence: TGTGCTAGTGGCCGGGGGGCTGGAAACACCATATATTTT. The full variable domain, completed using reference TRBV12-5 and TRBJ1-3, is DARVTQTPRHKVTEMGQEVTMRCQPILGHNTVFWYRQTMMQGLELLAYFRNRAPLDDSGMPKDRFSAEMPDATLATLKIQPSEPRDSAVYFCASGRGAGNTIYFGEGSWLTVV.

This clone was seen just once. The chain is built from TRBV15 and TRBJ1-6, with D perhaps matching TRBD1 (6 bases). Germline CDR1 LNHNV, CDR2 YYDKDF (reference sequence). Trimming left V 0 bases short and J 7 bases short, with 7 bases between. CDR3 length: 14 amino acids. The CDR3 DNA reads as TGTGCCACCAGCAGAGATGGGGGCAATTCACCCCTCCACTTT. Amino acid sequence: CATSRDGGNSPLHF.

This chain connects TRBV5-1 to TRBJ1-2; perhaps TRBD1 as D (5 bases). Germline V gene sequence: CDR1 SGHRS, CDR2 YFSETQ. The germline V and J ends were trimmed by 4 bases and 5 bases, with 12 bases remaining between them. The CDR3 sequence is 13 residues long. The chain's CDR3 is CASSPEGDYGYTF. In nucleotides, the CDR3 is TGCGCCAGCAGCCCCGAAGGGGATTATGGCTACACCTTC.

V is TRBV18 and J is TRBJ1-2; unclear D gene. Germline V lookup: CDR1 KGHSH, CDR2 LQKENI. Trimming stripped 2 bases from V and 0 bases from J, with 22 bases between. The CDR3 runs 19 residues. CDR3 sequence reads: CASSPSEARVGQANYGYTF. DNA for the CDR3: TGTGCCAGCTCACCAAGTGAAGCAAGAGTGGGCCAAGCTAACTATGGCTACACCTTC.

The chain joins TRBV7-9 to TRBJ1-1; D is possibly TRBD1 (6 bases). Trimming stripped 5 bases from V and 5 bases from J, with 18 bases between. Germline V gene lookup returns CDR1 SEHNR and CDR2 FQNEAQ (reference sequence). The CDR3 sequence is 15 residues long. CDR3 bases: TGTGCCAGCAGCCAAGGAGACAGGCTGGGGACTGAAGCTTTCTTT. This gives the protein CASSQGDRLGTEAFF.

The CDR3 is CASSSGGTNTEAFF. CDR3 coding DNA: TGTGCCAGCAGCTCCGGGGGGACGAACACTGAAGCTTTCTTT. The chain has TRBV5-5 and TRBJ1-1, with D perhaps matching TRBD1 (5 bases). Trimming pared 3 bases from V and 1 base from J, leaving 10 bases between. The CDR3 contains 14 residues. Germline V gene sequence: CDR1 SGHKS, CDR2 YYEKEE (reference sequence).

The CDR3, as DNA: TGTGCCAGCAGCCCTCAGGTTGGAACAGGGGGCCGCGGCTACACCTTC. It encodes CASSPQVGTGGRGYTF. The chain employs TRBV9 and TRBJ1-2; 9 nucleotides line up with TRBD1. Germline V lookup: CDR1 SGDLS, CDR2 YYNGEE. The CDR3 has 16 amino acids. J gave up 8 bases and V 4 bases, and 15 bases lay outside the gene matches.

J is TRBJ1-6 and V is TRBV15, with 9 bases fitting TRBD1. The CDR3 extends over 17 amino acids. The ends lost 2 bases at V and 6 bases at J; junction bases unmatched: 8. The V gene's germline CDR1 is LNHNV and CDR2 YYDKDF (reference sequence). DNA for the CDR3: TGTGCCACCAGCAGACTGGGACAGGGAGTGATTAATTCACCCCTCCACTTT. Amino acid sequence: CATSRLGQGVINSPLHF.

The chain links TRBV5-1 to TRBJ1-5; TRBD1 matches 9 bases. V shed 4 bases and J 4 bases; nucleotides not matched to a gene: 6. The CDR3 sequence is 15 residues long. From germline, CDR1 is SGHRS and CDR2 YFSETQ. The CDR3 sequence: CASSPTGGRNQPQHF. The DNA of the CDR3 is TGCGCCAGCAGCCCAACAGGGGGCCGGAATCAGCCCCAGCATTTT.

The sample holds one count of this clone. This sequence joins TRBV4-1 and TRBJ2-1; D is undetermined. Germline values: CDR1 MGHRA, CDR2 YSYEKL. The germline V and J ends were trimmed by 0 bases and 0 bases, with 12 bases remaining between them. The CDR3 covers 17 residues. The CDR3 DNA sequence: TGCGCCAGCAGCCAAGATTCCTTACTGAGCTCCTACAATGAGCAGTTCTTC. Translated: CASSQDSLLSSYNEQFF.

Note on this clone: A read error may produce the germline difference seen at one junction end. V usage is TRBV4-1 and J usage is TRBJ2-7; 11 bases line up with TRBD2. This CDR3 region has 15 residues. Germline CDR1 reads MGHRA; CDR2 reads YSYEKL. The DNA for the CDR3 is TGCGCCCGCAGCCGACTAGCGGGATTTCTCTACGAGCAGTACTTC. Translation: CARSRLAGFLYEQYF.

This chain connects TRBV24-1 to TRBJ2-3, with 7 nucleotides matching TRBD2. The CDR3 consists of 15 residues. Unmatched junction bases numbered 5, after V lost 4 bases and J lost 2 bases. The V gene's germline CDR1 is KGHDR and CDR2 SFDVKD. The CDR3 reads CATSDPGTTTDTQYF. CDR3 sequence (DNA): TGTGCCACCAGTGACCCCGGGACTACCACAGATACGCAGTATTTT.

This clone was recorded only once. This CDR3 is CASSLQVTGSSGNTIYF. CDR3 sequence (DNA): TGTGCCAGCAGCCTCCAGGTTACAGGGAGCTCTGGAAACACCATATATTTT. The chain joins TRBV7-6 to TRBJ1-3; weak D call: TRBD1 (6 bases). V shed 5 bases and J shed 0 bases, with 17 bases lying between them. Per germline, CDR1 SGHVS and CDR2 FNYEAQ. The CDR3 contains 17 residues.

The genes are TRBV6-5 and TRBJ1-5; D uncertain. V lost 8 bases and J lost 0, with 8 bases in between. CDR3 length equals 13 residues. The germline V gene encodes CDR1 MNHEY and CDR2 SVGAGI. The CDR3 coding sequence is TGTGCCAGCGCGAAGTATAGCAATCAGCCCCAGCATTTT. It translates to CASAKYSNQPQHF.

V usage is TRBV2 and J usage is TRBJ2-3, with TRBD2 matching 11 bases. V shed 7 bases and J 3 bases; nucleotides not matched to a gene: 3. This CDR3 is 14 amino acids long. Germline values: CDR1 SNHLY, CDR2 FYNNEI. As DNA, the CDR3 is TGTGCCAGCACTAGCGGGAGGCCTACAGATACGCAGTATTTT. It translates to CASTSGRPTDTQYF. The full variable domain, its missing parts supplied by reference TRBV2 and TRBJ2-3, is EPEVTQTPSHQVTQMGQEVILRCVPISNHLYFYWYRQILGQKVEFLVSFYNNEISEKSEIFDDQFSVERPDGSNFTLKIRSTKLEDSAMYFCASTSGRPTDTQYFGPGTRLTVL.

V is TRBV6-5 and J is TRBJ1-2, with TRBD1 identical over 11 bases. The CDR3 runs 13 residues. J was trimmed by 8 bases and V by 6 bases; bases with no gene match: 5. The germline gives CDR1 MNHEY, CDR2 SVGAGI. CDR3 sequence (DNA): TGTGCCAGCAGCCGGACAGGGGGCGCGGGCTACACCTTC. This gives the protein CASSRTGGAGYTF.

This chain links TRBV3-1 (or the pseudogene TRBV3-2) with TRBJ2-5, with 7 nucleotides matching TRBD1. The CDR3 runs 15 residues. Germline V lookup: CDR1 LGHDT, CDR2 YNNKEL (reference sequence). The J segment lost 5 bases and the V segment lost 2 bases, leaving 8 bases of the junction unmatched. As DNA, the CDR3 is TGTGCCAGCAGCCAAACAGGGGTGGGGGCGGAGACCCAGTACTTC. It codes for CASSQTGVGAETQYF.

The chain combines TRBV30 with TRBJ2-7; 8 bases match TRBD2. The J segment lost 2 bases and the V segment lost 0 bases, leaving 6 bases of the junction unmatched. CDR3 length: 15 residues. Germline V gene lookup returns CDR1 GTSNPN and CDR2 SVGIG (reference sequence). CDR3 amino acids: CAWSVQTSEAYEQYF. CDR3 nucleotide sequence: TGTGCCTGGAGTGTCCAGACTAGCGAAGCCTACGAGCAGTACTTC.

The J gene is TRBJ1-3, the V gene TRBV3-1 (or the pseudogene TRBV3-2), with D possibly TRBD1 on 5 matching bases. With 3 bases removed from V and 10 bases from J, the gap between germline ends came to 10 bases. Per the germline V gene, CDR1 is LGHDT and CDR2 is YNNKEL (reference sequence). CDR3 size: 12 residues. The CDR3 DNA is TGTGCCAGCAGCCAGGGGCTCGGGACCATATATTTT. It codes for CASSQGLGTIYF.

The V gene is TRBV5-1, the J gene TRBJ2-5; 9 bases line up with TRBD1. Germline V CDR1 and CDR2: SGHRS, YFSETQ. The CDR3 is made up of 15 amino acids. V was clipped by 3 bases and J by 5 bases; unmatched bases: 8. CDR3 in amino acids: CASSWGTGFGETQYF. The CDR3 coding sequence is TGCGCCAGCAGCTGGGGGACAGGGTTTGGGGAGACCCAGTACTTC.

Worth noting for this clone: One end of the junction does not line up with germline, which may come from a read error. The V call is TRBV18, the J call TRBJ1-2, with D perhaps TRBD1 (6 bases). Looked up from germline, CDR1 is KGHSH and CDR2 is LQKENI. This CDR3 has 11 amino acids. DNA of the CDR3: TGTGCCAGCTCACCTATCGGACAGAACTACTTC. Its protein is CASSPIGQNYF.